A few counts support the clone carrying this T cell receptor (beta chain). The data derive from a study of T cells in Graves' hyperthyroidism and ophthalmopathy. The germline V gene encodes CDR1 SGDLS and CDR2 YYNGEE. V lost 3 bases and J 1 base, leaving 27 bases between the germline ends. This CDR3 comprises 20 residues. Amplification of TCR beta CDR3 regions used RNA as the template. Initially, a first-round RT-PCR of the TCR CDR3 employed the HTBI primer set. TCRdb re-called the multiplex PCR reads through MiXCR, storing one row per CDR3 protein. Seen here are around 500,000 distinct CDR3 sequences, around 13% observed once, and the top ten hold about 14%.

Sequencing was carried out using blood. The receptor comes from a woman aged 40 to 50 with Graves' hyperthyroidism. This chain links TRBV9 with TRBJ2-3, with D perhaps given as TRBD1 or TRBD2 (5 bases each). The CDR3 nucleotides are TGTGCCAGCAGCGCGCGCCAAACCGGGACCGCGTACCTTGGCACAGATACGCAGTATTTT. Protein sequence: CASSARQTGTAYLGTDTQYF.